A single sample is the source of the 23 T cell receptor beta chains below, sequenced in a study of cytomegalovirus exposure and HLA in healthy donors. 60 Vbeta and 13 Jbeta primers were used in PCR. Method: immunoSEQ multiplex PCR; TCRdb's copy keeps in-frame clones and lacks some. This sample has about 130,000 clones, with about 69% found just once. Sequencing used PBMCs. These receptors all stem from a man aged 25-40 years in good health and CMV-seronegative.

The CDR3 reads CASSSTGAPSQETQYF. In DNA, the CDR3 is TGCGCCAGCAGCTCGACAGGGGCCCCAAGCCAAGAGACCCAGTACTTC. The chain combines TRBV5-1 with TRBJ2-5; 8 nucleotides align to TRBD1. The CDR3 loop spans 16 amino acids. The trim removed 3 bases at V and 1 base at J, leaving 8 bases unmatched. CDR1 and CDR2 (germline): SGHRS, YFSETQ.

J is TRBJ2-1 and V is TRBV7-2, with TRBD1 matching over 7 bases. The CDR3 is 14 amino acids. The junction had 6 bases not matched to a gene; V was cut back by 4 bases and J by 6 bases. Germline V gene lookup returns CDR1 SGHTA and CDR2 FQGNSA. This CDR3 is CASSSPGQTNEQFF. For the CDR3, the DNA is TGTGCCAGCAGCTCACCGGGACAGACCAATGAGCAGTTCTTC.

J is TRBJ2-3 and V is TRBV5-8; 9 bases are a match to TRBD1. Unmatched junction bases numbered 6, after V lost 4 bases and J lost 6 bases. Germline values: CDR1 SGHTS, CDR2 YDEGEE. This CDR3 has 14 amino acids. The CDR3 region is CASSNRGQGDTQYF. The CDR3 region has the DNA TGTGCCAGCAGCAACAGGGGGCAGGGGGATACGCAGTATTTT.

This clone came up a few times. The genes are TRBV29-1 and TRBJ2-3; D gene unclear. This CDR3 has 14 residues. Germline V gene data show CDR1 as SQVTM and CDR2 as ANQGSEA. The V end lost 1 base, the J end lost 5 bases, and 13 bases lay between the germline ends. CDR3 DNA: TGCAGCGTTGAAGTTGAGGCCATTTTAGATACGCAGTATTTT. Translated: CSVEVEAILDTQYF.

The chain recombines TRBV5-1 with TRBJ2-2; no clear D gene. The CDR3 extends over 15 amino acids. Germline CDR1 is SGHRS and CDR2 is YFSETQ. With 0 bases removed from V and 4 bases from J, the gap between germline ends came to 10 bases. This chain's CDR3 is CASSLGIGGTGELFF. The CDR3, as DNA: TGCGCCAGCAGCTTGGGGATAGGCGGCACCGGGGAGCTGTTTTTT.

This clone occurred once. The rearrangement uses TRBV6-5 and TRBJ2-1; a weak D match, TRBD1 (6 bases). The CDR3 sequence is 15 residues long. In germline, CDR1 is MNHEY, CDR2 SVGAGI. V gave up 5 bases and J gave up 7 bases, with 18 bases separating them. CDR3 nucleotides: TGTGCCAGCAGTATACAGGGTGAGTCAGGAAATGAGCAGTTCTTC. Translating gives CASSIQGESGNEQFF.

The V call is TRBV19, the J call TRBJ1-2; 7 positions agree with TRBD1. Germline values: CDR1 LNHDA, CDR2 SQIVND (reference sequence). The V segment lost 4 bases and the J segment 5 bases; nucleotides outside the gene matches: 10. The CDR3 runs 15 residues. The CDR3 protein is CASSKGTATLYGYTF. Written as DNA, the CDR3 is TGTGCCAGTAGTAAAGGGACAGCGACTCTTTATGGCTACACCTTC.

The rearrangement links TRBV6-1 to TRBJ2-3; 7 nucleotides line up with TRBD2. The germline gives CDR1 MNHNS, CDR2 SASEGT. Unmatched junction bases numbered 8, after V lost 8 bases and J lost 3 bases. This CDR3 region has 14 residues. The CDR3, as DNA: TGTGCCAGCGAAGAGCGGGATAGGACAGATACGCAGTATTTT. Protein: CASEERDRTDTQYF.

The J gene is TRBJ2-7, the V gene TRBV7-2; 8 bases match TRBD1. V shed 2 bases, J shed 6 bases, and the junction held 6 bases outside the gene matches. The CDR3 has 14 residues. Germline loops: CDR1 SGHTA, CDR2 FQGNSA. Here the CDR3 DNA reads TGTGCCAGCAGCTTATTGGGGACAGGAGTCGAGCAGTACTTC. This codes for CASSLLGTGVEQYF.

The chain combines TRBV6-5 with TRBJ1-2; 7 bases align to TRBD1. There are 14 residues in the CDR3. The V gene end was trimmed by 6 bases and the J gene end by 1 base; junction bases not matched to a gene: 5. Germline V gene data show CDR1 as MNHEY and CDR2 as SVGAGI. The CDR3 region has the DNA TGTGCCAGCAGCCCCGACAGGGATAACTATGGCTACACCTTC. It translates to CASSPDRDNYGYTF.

The chain recombines TRBV20-1 with TRBJ1-6; maybe TRBD1 (6 bases). The V gene's germline CDR1 is DFQATT and CDR2 SNEGSKA (reference sequence). The CDR3 has 11 amino acids. The CDR3 here is CSAGANSPLHF. The CDR3 coding sequence is TGCAGCGCGGGGGCGAATTCACCCCTCCACTTT.

The chain combines TRBV6-1 with TRBJ2-3; D unresolved. The CDR3 is 15 amino acids. V lost 4 bases, J lost 2 bases, and 13 bases lay in between. Looked up from germline, CDR1 is MNHNS and CDR2 is SASEGT. The DNA of the CDR3 is TGTGCCAGCAGTGCGGGTCATTACTACACAGATACGCAGTATTTT. It translates to CASSAGHYYTDTQYF.

V usage is TRBV6-5 and J usage is TRBJ1-2; TRBD1 is a possible D gene (6 bases). CDR1 is MNHEY and CDR2 is SVGAGI in the germline V gene. There are 14 residues in the CDR3. Trimming took 4 bases from V and 4 from J, leaving 13 bases between them. CDR3 in DNA: TGTGCCAGCAGTTCGTTCGGGGGGGCCTATGGCTACACCTTC. The encoded protein is CASSSFGGAYGYTF.

This clone was observed a single time. The CDR3 loop is CASSEAYAYSGSGANVLTF. For the CDR3, the DNA is TGTGCCAGCAGTGAAGCCTACGCGTATTCGGGCTCTGGGGCCAACGTCCTGACTTTC. The rearrangement uses TRBV6-1 and TRBJ2-6, with D unclear. This CDR3 is 19 amino acids long. V shed 0 bases and J shed 0 bases, with 15 bases lying between them. In germline, CDR1 is MNHNS, CDR2 SASEGT.

The chain carries TRBV7-2 and TRBJ1-1; D is unresolved. Germline V gives CDR1 SGHTA, CDR2 FQGNSA. The CDR3 extends over 14 amino acids. Trimming left V 6 bases short and J 1 base short, with 12 bases between. The DNA of the CDR3 is TGTGCCAGCAGGTCCTACGAGTGGAACACTGAAGCTTTCTTT. This codes for CASRSYEWNTEAFF.

This clone showed up just a few times. The V and J genes are TRBV5-1 and TRBJ2-7, with 8 positions matching TRBD2. The trim removed 0 bases at V and 5 bases at J, leaving 4 bases unmatched. Germline-derived CDR1 and CDR2 are SGHRS and YFSETQ. The CDR3 totals 14 residues. DNA for the CDR3: TGCGCCAGCAGCTTGGAAGGGACTAGAGACGAGCAGTACTTC. As protein: CASSLEGTRDEQYF.

This sequence joins TRBV6-1 and TRBJ1-1; 9 nucleotides agree with TRBD1. The V segment lost 4 bases and the J segment 1 base; nucleotides outside the gene matches: 1. Germline V lookup: CDR1 MNHNS, CDR2 SASEGT. The CDR3 covers 14 residues. CDR3 protein: CASSAGQGNTEAFF. In DNA, the CDR3 is TGTGCCAGCAGTGCGGGACAGGGGAACACTGAAGCTTTCTTT.

V gene TRBV18 combines with J gene TRBJ2-2; the D gene is possibly TRBD2 (5 bases). V shed 5 bases and J shed 6 bases, with 13 bases lying between them. Germline V lookup: CDR1 KGHSH, CDR2 LQKENI. The CDR3 length is 14 residues. The CDR3: CASSADGSAGELFF. The CDR3, as DNA: TGTGCCAGCTCAGCTGATGGTAGCGCCGGGGAGCTGTTTTTT.

This chain connects TRBV6-5 to TRBJ1-1, with TRBD1 as a possible D gene (6 bases). Trimming pared 7 bases from V and 4 bases from J, leaving 19 bases between. CDR1 MNHEY and CDR2 SVGAGI come from the germline V gene. The CDR3 extends over 15 amino acids. The CDR3 is CASIRDIPGLTEAFF. The CDR3 nucleotides are TGTGCCAGCATCCGGGACATCCCAGGTCTCACTGAAGCTTTCTTT.

This chain links TRBV5-1 with TRBJ2-2; perhaps TRBD2 as D (6 bases). Per germline, CDR1 SGHRS and CDR2 YFSETQ. V shed 0 bases and J shed 4 bases, with 13 bases lying between them. The CDR3 is made up of 16 amino acids. CDR3 DNA: TGCGCCAGCAGCTTGGCCCCGGGAGCGGTCACCGGGGAGCTGTTTTTT. Protein: CASSLAPGAVTGELFF. The full variable domain, completed using reference TRBV5-1 and TRBJ2-2, is KAGVTQTPRYLIKTRGQQVTLSCSPISGHRSVSWYQQTPGQGLQFLFEYFSETQRNKGNFPGRFSGRQFSNSRSEMNVSTLELGDSALYLCASSLAPGAVTGELFFGEGSRLTVL.

The chain uses TRBV6-1 and TRBJ1-1, with D possibly TRBD1 on 6 matching bases. The CDR3 totals 15 residues. From germline, CDR1 is MNHNS and CDR2 SASEGT. Trimming pared 3 bases from V and 0 bases from J, leaving 11 bases between. CDR3 residues: CASSDRGRMNTEAFF. CDR3 nucleotide sequence: TGTGCCAGCAGTGACAGGGGACGCATGAACACTGAAGCTTTCTTT.

The chain employs TRBV30 and TRBJ2-3; TRBD1 is a possible D gene (5 bases). The CDR3 contains 14 residues. Germline CDR1 reads GTSNPN; CDR2 reads SVGIG (reference sequence). V was cut by 5 bases and J by 3 bases, with 15 bases left in between. The CDR3 sequence: CAWGSGISTDTQYF. CDR3 sequence (DNA): TGTGCCTGGGGGTCAGGGATATCTACAGATACGCAGTATTTT.

The V gene is TRBV7-2, the J gene TRBJ1-1, with D unresolved. CDR1 is SGHTA and CDR2 is FQGNSA in the germline V gene. V was shortened by 4 bases and J by 3 bases, with 12 bases between the two germline ends. The CDR3 contains 14 residues. The CDR3 reads CASSWEGRYTEAFF. CDR3 sequence (DNA): TGTGCCAGCAGCTGGGAAGGGAGATACACTGAAGCTTTCTTT.